The 15 T cell receptor beta chains in this list originate from one sample, sequenced in a study of shared clonotypes between healthy human individuals. Assay used: immunoSEQ multiplex PCR; TCRdb lists only in-frame clones, some missing. The sample holds over a million clones, around 97% seen once. Source material: naive CD4+ T cells sorted from blood. Documented subset: CD45RA+ positively selected. These receptors came from a young man in good health.

The chain is built from TRBV5-1 and TRBJ2-7, with TRBD1 matching over 9 bases. Germline lookup yields CDR1 SGHRS and CDR2 YFSETQ. V dropped 2 bases and J dropped 3; count of bases not matched to a gene: 9. The CDR3 is made up of 16 amino acids. This CDR3 reads CASSFAGTGIVYEQYF. The CDR3 bases are TGCGCCAGCAGCTTTGCGGGGACAGGGATCGTCTACGAGCAGTACTTC. The full variable domain, its missing parts supplied by reference TRBV5-1 and TRBJ2-7, is KAGVTQTPRYLIKTRGQQVTLSCSPISGHRSVSWYQQTPGQGLQFLFEYFSETQRNKGNFPGRFSGRQFSNSRSEMNVSTLELGDSALYLCASSFAGTGIVYEQYFGPGTRLTVT.

V usage is TRBV6-5 and J usage is TRBJ2-3, with D hard to call. The CDR3 spans 12 residues. The V end lost 5 bases, the J end lost 2 bases, and 5 bases lay between the germline ends. Germline-derived CDR1 and CDR2 are MNHEY and SVGAGI. DNA of the CDR3: TGTGCCAGCAGTATGACCACAGATACGCAGTATTTT. As protein: CASSMTTDTQYF.

This sequence joins TRBV5-1 and TRBJ2-2; 9 positions match TRBD1. With V trimmed by 2 bases and J by 1 base, 6 bases remained unmatched. CDR3 length equals 17 residues. Germline CDR1 reads SGHRS; CDR2 reads YFSETQ. The CDR3 is CASSLVATGGNTGELFF. In DNA form, the CDR3 reads TGCGCCAGCAGCTTAGTTGCGACAGGGGGGAACACCGGGGAGCTGTTTTTT.

V usage is TRBV5-1 and J usage is TRBJ2-1; D is unresolved. Trimming pared 0 bases from V and 10 bases from J, leaving 5 bases between. The CDR3 runs to 11 residues. Germline assignment: CDR1 SGHRS and CDR2 YFSETQ. The CDR3: CASSLEEEQFF. The CDR3 DNA reads as TGCGCCAGCAGCTTGGAAGAAGAGCAGTTCTTC.

The chain is built from TRBV5-4 and TRBJ2-7; 9 bases match TRBD1. The V and J ends lost 3 bases and 3 bases, in that order; junction bases with no gene match: 4. Germline V gene lookup returns CDR1 SGHNT and CDR2 YYREEE (reference sequence). This CDR3 region has 14 residues. The CDR3 region has the DNA TGTGCCAGCAGCTCCGGGACAGGGATCTACGAGCAGTACTTC. Encoded protein: CASSSGTGIYEQYF.

This chain joins TRBV28 and TRBJ2-7, with 10 bases aligning to TRBD2. Germline V gene sequence: CDR1 MDHEN, CDR2 SYDVKM. The CDR3 has 18 residues. After removal of 0 bases from V and 3 bases from J, the junction contained 11 bases not matched to a gene. CDR3 sequence: CASSLWLAGALRNYEQYF. Written as DNA, the CDR3 is TGTGCCAGCAGTTTATGGCTAGCGGGAGCCTTGCGGAACTACGAGCAGTACTTC.

In its sample, this clone was seen once. This rearrangement joins TRBV19 to TRBJ1-1, with D unresolved. This CDR3 is built from 13 residues. V was cut by 5 bases and J by 0 bases, with 7 bases left in between. Germline loops: CDR1 LNHDA, CDR2 SQIVND (reference sequence). The CDR3 coding sequence is TGTGCCAGTAGTTCCATCATGAACACTGAAGCTTTCTTT. Protein: CASSSIMNTEAFF.

On this clone: The sample contains more than one DNA sequence encoding this CDR3. This chain joins TRBV28 and TRBJ1-5; D remains ambiguous. CDR1 and CDR2 from the germline V gene are MDHEN and SYDVKM. V lost 3 bases and J 3 bases, leaving 9 bases between the germline ends. CDR3 size: 14 residues. The CDR3 nucleotides read TGTGCCAGCAGTTTCTCTGGGAACAATCAGCCCCAGCATTTT. Its translation: CASSFSGNNQPQHF.

The gene calls are TRBV6-6 and TRBJ1-5, with 8 positions matching TRBD1. J lost 5 bases, V lost 6 bases, and 3 bases had no gene match. There are 13 residues in the CDR3. Germline CDR1 reads MNHNY; CDR2 reads SVGAGI (reference sequence). CDR3 amino acids: CASRDRVDQPQHF. The CDR3 DNA reads as TGTGCCAGCAGGGACAGGGTGGATCAGCCCCAGCATTTT.

This chain uses TRBV9 with TRBJ2-7; 9 nucleotides align to TRBD1. CDR3 size: 15 residues. V gave up 0 bases and J gave up 3 bases; unmatched junction bases: 4. Per germline, CDR1 SGDLS and CDR2 YYNGEE. The chain's CDR3 is CASSVAGGQGYEQYF. The CDR3 bases are TGTGCCAGCAGCGTAGCTGGGGGACAGGGCTACGAGCAGTACTTC.

This clone has just one count. V and J are TRBV9 and TRBJ2-1, with 9 bases that match TRBD2. V shed 4 bases and J 5 bases; nucleotides not matched to a gene: 7. There are 15 residues in the CDR3. Per the germline V gene, CDR1 is SGDLS and CDR2 is YYNGEE. CDR3 in DNA: TGTGCCAGCAGCCCTGGACCTAGCGGGAACAATGAGCAGTTCTTC. This codes for CASSPGPSGNNEQFF.

This chain uses TRBV29-1 with TRBJ1-1; 8 bases map to TRBD1. CDR1 and CDR2 (germline): SQVTM, ANQGSEA. The CDR3 sequence is 16 residues long. Unmatched junction bases numbered 9, after V lost 3 bases and J lost 0 bases. The CDR3: CSVEPRLTGVNTEAFF. CDR3 nucleotides: TGCAGCGTTGAGCCCCGCTTGACAGGGGTGAACACTGAAGCTTTCTTT.

The CDR3: CATQSAAQGAGQFF. For the CDR3, the DNA is TGTGCCACCCAATCTGCCGCACAGGGAGCAGGGCAGTTCTTC. The genes are TRBV6-5 and TRBJ2-1, with D possibly TRBD1 on 6 matching bases. Per germline, CDR1 MNHEY and CDR2 SVGAGI. V was pared by 10 bases and J by 12 bases, with 25 bases between. This CDR3 is built from 14 residues.

This clone has just one count. The gene calls are TRBV5-4 and TRBJ1-1; 8 bases align to TRBD1. V was pared by 5 bases and J by 3 bases, with 6 bases of the junction left unmatched. Germline CDR1 is SGHNT and CDR2 is YYREEE (reference sequence). The CDR3 spans 14 residues. In DNA form, the CDR3 reads TGTGCCAGCAGTAAGCCGACAGGGGACACTGAAGCTTTCTTT. This sequence encodes CASSKPTGDTEAFF.

The gene calls are TRBV5-6 and TRBJ2-3; TRBD2 aligns across 11 bases. Per germline, CDR1 SGHDT and CDR2 YYEEEE. The CDR3 loop spans 17 amino acids. The trim removed 3 bases at V and 3 bases at J, leaving 9 bases unmatched. In nucleotides, the CDR3 is TGTGCCAGCAGCTCTCAACCGGGACTAGCGGAGACAGATACGCAGTATTTT. This gives the protein CASSSQPGLAETDTQYF.